A single sample is the source of the 26 T cell receptor beta chains below, sequenced in a study of T cells in Graves' hyperthyroidism and ophthalmopathy. TCR beta CDR3 region amplification was performed from RNA transcripts. The HTBI primer set served for first-round RT-PCR of the TCR CDR3. MiXCR, applied by TCRdb to the multiplex PCR reads, yields one record per CDR3 protein. The table records around 240,000 distinct CDR3 sequences, roughly 17% of them present only once. The sequencing input was blood. The receptors shown here come from a woman aged 18-29 years with Graves' ophthalmopathy.

Ten or more counts support this clonotype. The rearrangement joins TRBV20-1 to TRBJ2-1; unclear D gene. Trimming cost V 0 bases and J 5 bases, with 11 bases left between them. The CDR3 length is 14 residues. The germline gives CDR1 DFQATT, CDR2 SNEGSKA (reference sequence). This chain's CDR3 is CSARDLLGHNEQFF. In DNA form, the CDR3 reads TGCAGTGCTAGAGATTTGCTAGGCCACAATGAGCAGTTCTTC.

This clonotype was seen repeatedly, ten times or more. This chain uses TRBV14 with TRBJ2-7; possibly TRBD1 or TRBD2 for D (5 bases each). V gave up 4 bases and J gave up 7 bases, with 14 bases separating them. Germline values: CDR1 SGHDN, CDR2 FVKESK. CDR3 length: 13 residues. CDR3 nucleotides: TGTGCCAGCAGCCCTCGTGGGGGTTGGGAGCAGTACTTC. Protein: CASSPRGGWEQYF. The full variable domain, with the rest looked up from reference TRBV14 and TRBJ2-7, is EAGVTQFPSHSVIEKGQTVTLRCDPISGHDNLYWYRRVMGKEIKFLLHFVKESKQDESGMPNNRFLAERTGGTYSTLKVQPAELEDSGVYFCASSPRGGWEQYFGPGTRLTVT.

The CDR3 is CASSQSRGSLYGYTF. DNA of the CDR3: TGTGCCAGCAGCCAAAGCAGGGGCAGCCTCTATGGCTACACCTTC. The gene calls are TRBV11-2 and TRBJ1-2; weak D call: TRBD1 (6 bases). Germline V gene lookup returns CDR1 SGHAT and CDR2 FQNNGV. V gave up 5 bases and J gave up 4 bases, with 17 bases separating them. CDR3 size: 15 residues.

In its sample, this clonotype was seen many times. The chain carries TRBV6-1 and TRBJ1-1; tentatively, D is TRBD1 (5 bases). Germline V gene sequence: CDR1 MNHNS, CDR2 SASEGT. CDR3 length: 14 amino acids. Trimming pared 2 bases from V and 5 bases from J, leaving 12 bases between. The CDR3 sequence is CASSEIKGRTEAFF. CDR3 sequence (DNA): TGTGCCAGCAGTGAAATTAAGGGGCGAACTGAAGCTTTCTTT.

This clonotype showed up many times. The genes are TRBV19 and TRBJ2-3; D is uncertain. Germline V lookup: CDR1 LNHDA, CDR2 SQIVND (reference sequence). The CDR3 sequence is 15 residues long. V lost 0 bases, J lost 3 bases, and 10 bases lay in between. CDR3 protein: CASSIEGVFTDTQYF. CDR3 DNA: TGTGCCAGTAGTATAGAGGGCGTCTTTACAGATACGCAGTATTTT.

The chain uses TRBV9 and TRBJ2-2; TRBD2 is a possible D gene (5 bases). V lost 0 bases and J 5 bases, leaving 14 bases between the germline ends. The CDR3 spans 16 residues. Germline V gives CDR1 SGDLS, CDR2 YYNGEE. The CDR3 here is CASSVVVGPGTGELFF. The DNA of the CDR3 is TGTGCCAGCAGCGTAGTTGTGGGCCCGGGGACCGGGGAGCTGTTTTTT.

Ten or more counts support this clonotype. This sequence joins TRBV27 and TRBJ2-3; the match to TRBD2 covers 9 bases. Unmatched junction bases numbered 9, after V lost 0 bases and J lost 2 bases. Germline V lookup: CDR1 MNHEY, CDR2 SMNVEV (reference sequence). The CDR3 has 18 amino acids. CDR3 nucleotides: TGTGCCAGCAGTTTATCGTTTTGGCGGGGGGGTTACACAGATACGCAGTATTTT. Translated, it gives CASSLSFWRGGYTDTQYF.

This clonotype occurred many times. The V call is TRBV7-2, the J call TRBJ2-7; no reliable D call. Germline V lookup: CDR1 SGHTA, CDR2 FQGNSA. The CDR3 is made up of 14 amino acids. The CDR3 loop is CAITGGQNSYEQYF. As DNA, the CDR3 is TGTGCTATCACCGGTGGTCAGAACTCCTACGAGCAGTACTTC.

There are many counts of this clonotype. This chain connects TRBV6-2 or TRBV6-3 to TRBJ2-7, with D hard to call. This CDR3 has 14 residues. V lost 4 bases and J lost 3, with 13 bases in between. Germline-derived CDR1 and CDR2 are MNHEY and SVGEGT. Written as DNA, the CDR3 is TGTGCCAGCAGTTCGGCAGGAGCCGACTACGAGCAGTACTTC. Its translation is CASSSAGADYEQYF.

This clonotype was recorded many times. The chain carries TRBV3-1 and TRBJ1-1; TRBD1 matches at 7 bases. Germline V gives CDR1 LGHDT, CDR2 YNNKEL (reference sequence). The CDR3 contains 12 residues. V trimming: 2 bases; J trimming: 11 bases; junction bases outside the gene matches: 5. The CDR3 coding sequence is TGTGCCAGCAGCCAACCCACAGGGGTGGCTTTCTTT. The encoded protein is CASSQPTGVAFF.

This clonotype was counted ten times or more. This chain links TRBV6-1 with TRBJ1-2; a possible D gene is TRBD1 (5 bases). The CDR3 is 14 residues long. Trimming stripped 4 bases from V and 3 bases from J, with 12 bases between. Germline V gene lookup returns CDR1 MNHNS and CDR2 SASEGT. CDR3 sequence: CASSGNRGYYGYTF. CDR3 DNA sequence: TGTGCCAGCAGTGGTAATAGGGGTTACTATGGCTACACCTTC.

In its sample, this clonotype was seen many times. The rearrangement joins TRBV7-9 to TRBJ1-2, with 8 bases matching TRBD1. The germline CDR1 and CDR2 sequences are SEHNR and FQNEAQ (reference sequence). Trimming cost V 1 base and J 4 bases; bases outside gene matches: 5. The CDR3 spans 15 residues. The CDR3 sequence is CASSLGDRTLYGYTF. DNA for the CDR3: TGTGCCAGCAGCTTAGGGGACAGGACCCTCTATGGCTACACCTTC.

This clonotype has ten or more counts. The chain uses TRBV20-1 and TRBJ2-1; TRBD2 aligns across 7 bases. This CDR3 is built from 15 residues. With V trimmed by 4 bases and J by 1 base, 7 bases remained unmatched. Germline V gives CDR1 DFQATT, CDR2 SNEGSKA (reference sequence). DNA of the CDR3: TGCAGTGCTAAGAATAGCGGGTGGTCCTACAATGAGCAGTTCTTC. This sequence encodes CSAKNSGWSYNEQFF.

In its sample, this clonotype was seen many times. The chain uses TRBV11-2 and TRBJ1-2; a weak D match, TRBD1 (6 bases). Trimming shortened V by 4 bases and J by 3 bases, and 15 bases separated the two germline ends. CDR3 size: 15 residues. Germline loops: CDR1 SGHAT, CDR2 FQNNGV. CDR3 sequence reads: CASSSVWGQDYGYTF. Here the CDR3 DNA reads TGTGCCAGCAGCTCAGTGTGGGGGCAGGACTATGGCTACACCTTC.

This clonotype was detected many times. The rearrangement joins TRBV20-1 to TRBJ2-1, with TRBD1 matching over 9 bases. Germline assignment: CDR1 DFQATT and CDR2 SNEGSKA (reference sequence). Trimming took 5 bases from V and 7 from J; bases not matched to a gene: 9. The CDR3 contains 14 residues. The CDR3 sequence: CSALRDRVRNEQFF. CDR3 coding DNA: TGCAGTGCTTTACGGGACAGGGTGCGGAATGAGCAGTTCTTC.

This clonotype was counted many times. The V and J genes are TRBV18 and TRBJ1-6; tentative D call: TRBD1 (6 bases). Germline V gives CDR1 KGHSH, CDR2 LQKENI. Trimming stripped 6 bases from V and 5 bases from J, with 14 bases between. This CDR3 has 15 residues. In nucleotides, the CDR3 is TGTGCCAGCTCTCCCGGGACATTAGATAATTCACCCCTCCACTTT. This sequence encodes CASSPGTLDNSPLHF.

This clonotype was observed at least ten times. V usage is TRBV6-2 or TRBV6-3 and J usage is TRBJ2-7, with D possibly matching TRBD1 (6 bases). The CDR3 totals 14 residues. Trimming cost V 6 bases and J 2 bases, with 14 bases left between them. Germline CDR1 reads MNHEY; CDR2 reads SVGEGT. CDR3 in amino acids: CASSYTGTTYEQYF. CDR3 coding DNA: TGTGCCAGCAGCTACACAGGGACCACCTACGAGCAGTACTTC.

This clonotype was counted many times. The chain has TRBV13 and TRBJ1-2; TRBD1 aligns across 11 bases. This CDR3 spans 16 amino acids. The J segment lost 6 bases and the V segment lost 3 bases, leaving 9 bases of the junction unmatched. CDR1 PRHDT and CDR2 FYEKMQ come from the germline V gene (reference sequence). The CDR3 spells CASSFSYRTGGNGYTF. The DNA of the CDR3 is TGTGCCAGCAGCTTTTCCTATCGGACAGGGGGCAATGGCTACACCTTC.

This clonotype was seen many times. The chain employs TRBV5-5 and TRBJ2-7; 10 nucleotides match TRBD2. The germline CDR1 and CDR2 sequences are SGHKS and YYEKEE (reference sequence). This CDR3 region has 16 residues. Trimming at V came to 3 bases and at J to 0 bases, leaving 6 bases not matched to a gene. CDR3 residues: CASSSHRTSGSYEQYF. The CDR3 nucleotides read TGTGCCAGCAGCTCTCACCGGACTAGCGGCTCCTACGAGCAGTACTTC.

This chain connects TRBV6-4 to TRBJ1-5, with 11 bases lining up with TRBD1. The CDR3 is 18 amino acids. V shed 5 bases, J shed 7 bases, and the junction held 16 bases outside the gene matches. Germline CDR1 and CDR2: MRHNA and SNTAGT. This chain's CDR3 is CASSYSLGTGGSRQPQHF. Here the CDR3 DNA reads TGTGCCAGCAGTTACAGCCTTGGGACAGGGGGAAGTCGGCAGCCCCAGCATTTT.

This chain connects TRBV19 to TRBJ1-5; D may be TRBD1 (5 bases). Germline V gene lookup returns CDR1 LNHDA and CDR2 SQIVND (reference sequence). With 4 bases removed from V and 0 bases from J, the gap between germline ends came to 19 bases. The CDR3 spans 18 residues. Here the CDR3 DNA reads TGTGCCAGTAGTACCACAACAGGCCGGGTGAATAGCAATCAGCCCCAGCATTTT. It translates to CASSTTTGRVNSNQPQHF.

J is TRBJ1-6 and V is TRBV2, with D perhaps TRBD1 (5 bases). The ends were cut back, 2 bases at V and 6 bases at J, with 11 bases in the middle. Looked up from germline, CDR1 is SNHLY and CDR2 is FYNNEI. The CDR3 spans 15 residues. CDR3 loop: CASSEFGTPNSPLHF. The CDR3 DNA reads as TGTGCCAGCAGTGAATTTGGGACCCCTAATTCACCCCTCCACTTT. Combining the CDR3 with reference TRBV2 and TRBJ1-6 gives the whole variable domain EPEVTQTPSHQVTQMGQEVILRCVPISNHLYFYWYRQILGQKVEFLVSFYNNEISEKSEIFDDQFSVERPDGSNFTLKIRSTKLEDSAMYFCASSEFGTPNSPLHFGNGTRLTVT.

This clonotype was seen many times. This rearrangement joins TRBV20-1 to TRBJ1-2; D gene unclear. Trimming removed 5 bases at V and 8 bases at J, with 12 bases between. Germline V gives CDR1 DFQATT, CDR2 SNEGSKA (reference sequence). This CDR3 is 11 amino acids long. CDR3: CSAVAGGGYTF. DNA of the CDR3: TGCAGTGCTGTAGCGGGAGGCGGCTACACCTTC.

This clonotype was seen ten or more times. The chain couples TRBV12-3 or TRBV12-4 to TRBJ2-1; no definite D call. Trimming took 6 bases from V and 0 from J, leaving 6 bases between them. CDR3 length equals 13 residues. CDR3 nucleotides: TGTGCCAGCAGCCAGAGCTCCTACAATGAGCAGTTCTTC. Its translation: CASSQSSYNEQFF.

This clonotype has ten or more counts. This sequence joins TRBV24-1 and TRBJ2-1; D not resolved. Germline-derived CDR1 and CDR2 are KGHDR and SFDVKD. The length of the CDR3 is 14 residues. Trimming cost V 4 bases and J 6 bases, with 12 bases left between them. The CDR3 loop reads CATSDPGLGNEQFF. In nucleotides, the CDR3 is TGTGCCACCAGTGACCCGGGCCTGGGCAATGAGCAGTTCTTC.

This clonotype was recorded many times. The chain combines TRBV4-1 with TRBJ1-2; D uncertain. Germline V gene sequence: CDR1 MGHRA, CDR2 YSYEKL. V lost 0 bases and J 9 bases, leaving 17 bases between the germline ends. The CDR3 totals 15 residues. The CDR3 region has the DNA TGCGCCAGCAGCCAAGATCTGCACTTATGGAGTAGCTACACCTTC. This encodes CASSQDLHLWSSYTF.